These T cell receptor beta chains were read from a single sample in a study of T cell responses to AZD1222 COVID-19 vaccine. Profiling relied on immunoSEQ multiplex PCR, and the TCRdb table lists in-frame clones only, not all of them. The sample shows more than 70,000 clones, approximately 90% of them seen only once. The specimen was peripheral blood, collected 28 days after the second AZD1222 dose. Source of these receptors: an adult who received the AZD1222 COVID-19 vaccine. Both conserved end residues are part of each CDR3. A D gene is named only where the DNA matches it firmly. Expanded clones get a size class; other rows say once, few or many, or leave the size out.

NA | TRBJ2-7 | NA | TRBV7-3 | TGTGCCAGCAGCTTAACGCCTCTCCAGGGCTACGAGCAGTACTTC | CASSLTPLQGYEQYF
NA | TRBJ1-3 | NA | TRBV28 | TGTGCCAGCAGCCGTCTCGCCTCTCCACAGAGCTCAGGGAACACCATATATTTT | CASSRLASPQSSGNTIYF
NA | TRBJ1-6 | NA | TRBV2 | TGTGCCAGCATGGCAGATTCACCCCTCCACTTT | CASMADSPLHF
TRBD2 | TRBJ2-1 | NA | TRBV5-1 | TGCGCCAGCAGCTCCCCGAATAGGAGGGGCGCAAGCGGGGACCACAATGAGCAGTTCTTC | CASSSPNRRGASGDHNEQFF
TRBD1 | TRBJ2-7 | NA | TRBV7-9 | TGTGCCAGCAGCTTACCGCTAATGGGACAGTCGTGGGAGCAGTACTTC | CASSLPLMGQSWEQYF
NA | TRBJ2-7 | NA | TRBV7-9 | TGTGCCAGCAGCGTTAGCGGTCATCCTTACGAGCAGTACTTC | CASSVSGHPYEQYF
NA | TRBJ2-7 | once | TRBV6-5 | TGTGCCAGCAGCTCCGGGACCCAAGTTATAAGGCAGTACTTC | CASSSGTQVIRQYF
NA | TRBJ1-5 | NA | TRBV28 | TGTGCCAGCAGTTTAAGGTGTTATAGGGGTAAGGGGTGCAATCAGCCCCAGCATTTT | CASSLRCYRGKGCNQPQHF
NA | TRBJ2-7 | NA | TRBV29-1 | TGCAGCGTTCGGACAGTCCACGAGCAGTACTTC | CSVRTVHEQYF
TRBD2 | TRBJ2-3 | NA | TRBV7-3 | TGTGCCAGCAGCTTAAAGGGGATTGTGGGAGGGTTCACAGATACGCAGTATTTT | CASSLKGIVGGFTDTQYF